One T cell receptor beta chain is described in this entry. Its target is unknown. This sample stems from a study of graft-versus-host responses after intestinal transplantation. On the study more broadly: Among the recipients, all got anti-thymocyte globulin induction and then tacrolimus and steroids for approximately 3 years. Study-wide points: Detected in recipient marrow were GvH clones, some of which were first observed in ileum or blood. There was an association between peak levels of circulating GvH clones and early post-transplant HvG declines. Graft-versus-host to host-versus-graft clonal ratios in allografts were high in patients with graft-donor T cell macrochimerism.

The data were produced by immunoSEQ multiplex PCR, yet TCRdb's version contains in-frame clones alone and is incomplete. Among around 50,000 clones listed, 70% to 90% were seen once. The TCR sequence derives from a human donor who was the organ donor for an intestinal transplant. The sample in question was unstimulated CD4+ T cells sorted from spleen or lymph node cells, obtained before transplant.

CDR3 DNA: TGTGCCAGCAGTTCGCCCCAGGGGAAAAATCAGCCCCAGCATTTT. This codes for CASSSPQGKNQPQHF. The chain uses TRBV28 and TRBJ1-5; D might be TRBD1 (6 bases). Germline CDR1 and CDR2: MDHEN and SYDVKM. V lost 4 bases and J lost 4, with 14 bases in between. This CDR3 is 15 amino acids long.